The 18 T cell receptor beta chains in this list originate from one sample, sequenced in a study of shared clonotypes between healthy human individuals. TCRdb's table, derived via immunoSEQ multiplex PCR, lists solely in-frame clones and lacks some. The sample includes some 2,000,000 clones, about 94% of them seen just once. The source material was naive CD4+ T cells sorted from blood. The sample's subset: CD45RA+ positively selected. These receptors were obtained from a man between 18 and 35 years old in good health.

The chain combines TRBV5-1 with TRBJ1-3, with D uncertain. Germline CDR1 SGHRS, CDR2 YFSETQ. Trimming shortened V by 1 base and J by 4 bases, and 12 bases separated the two germline ends. The CDR3 consists of 15 residues. The CDR3 coding sequence is TGCGCCAGCAGCTTGAGCGGTGAGAGAGGAAACACCATATATTTT. This codes for CASSLSGERGNTIYF.

In regard to this clone: Other DNA sequences in this specimen translate into the identical CDR3. The genes are TRBV7-2 and TRBJ2-5, with 7 bases lining up with TRBD1. J gave up 4 bases and V 6 bases, and 5 bases lay outside the gene matches. The CDR3 totals 13 residues. From germline, CDR1 is SGHTA and CDR2 FQGNSA. CDR3 protein: CASSYNRGETQYF. The DNA for the CDR3 is TGTGCCAGCAGTTACAACAGGGGAGAGACCCAGTACTTC.

The gene calls are TRBV6-5 and TRBJ2-1; 10 bases are shared with TRBD1. The CDR3 contains 15 residues. V lost 6 bases, J lost 3 bases, and 5 bases stayed unmatched. CDR1 MNHEY and CDR2 SVGAGI come from the germline V gene. CDR3 in DNA: TGTGCCAGCAGGCTGGACAGGGGGATCTACAATGAGCAGTTCTTC. Amino acid sequence: CASRLDRGIYNEQFF.

This clone has just one count. The V gene is TRBV27, the J gene TRBJ2-5, with D possibly TRBD2 on 5 matching bases. The CDR3 contains 14 residues. V gave up 4 bases and J gave up 4 bases, with 13 bases separating them. The germline gives CDR1 MNHEY, CDR2 SMNVEV (reference sequence). DNA for the CDR3: TGTGCCAGCAGTTCCGGAGCGGTTCGAGAGACCCAGTACTTC. Its protein is CASSSGAVRETQYF.

The chain employs TRBV28 and TRBJ1-1; TRBD1 matches at 7 bases. This CDR3 comprises 19 residues. With 2 bases clipped from V and 1 base from J, the junction kept 16 bases outside the gene matches. Germline values: CDR1 MDHEN, CDR2 SYDVKM. Written as DNA, the CDR3 is TGTGCCAGCAGTTTAGAACTTTGGACAGGAGAGGCGTCGAACACTGAAGCTTTCTTT. Its protein is CASSLELWTGEASNTEAFF.

The chain combines TRBV27 with TRBJ1-5, with 8 bases identical to TRBD1. Germline loops: CDR1 MNHEY, CDR2 SMNVEV (reference sequence). CDR3 size: 14 residues. The trim removed 6 bases at V and 7 bases at J, leaving 8 bases unmatched. The CDR3 region has the DNA TGTGCCAGCAGCAGAACAGGGGGACGGCAGCCCCAGCATTTT. Translated, it gives CASSRTGGRQPQHF.

This chain joins TRBV7-2 and TRBJ2-2, with 7 positions matching TRBD2. The CDR3 is 16 residues long. V shed 0 bases, J shed 6 bases, and the junction held 7 bases outside the gene matches. Looked up from germline, CDR1 is SGHTA and CDR2 is FQGNSA. CDR3 amino acids: CASSLAASGGAGELFF. In DNA form, the CDR3 reads TGTGCCAGCAGCTTAGCGGCTAGCGGAGGGGCCGGGGAGCTGTTTTTT.

This clone was picked up a small number of times. V and J are TRBV5-6 and TRBJ1-6; D perhaps matches TRBD1 (6 bases). CDR1 SGHDT and CDR2 YYEEEE come from the germline V gene. CDR3 length: 14 residues. Trimming took off 1 base at V and 9 bases at J, with 11 bases between the two ends. The CDR3 region has the DNA TGTGCCAGCAGCTTGTACAGGGCAGGTTCACCCCTCCACTTT. It codes for CASSLYRAGSPLHF.

In nucleotides, the CDR3 is TGTGCCAGCACCCCGATATATGAAGCTTTCTTT. It codes for CASTPIYEAFF. The chain recombines TRBV7-9 with TRBJ1-1; D remains ambiguous. This CDR3 is 11 amino acids long. Trimming removed 7 bases at V and 7 bases at J, with 10 bases between. Germline V lookup: CDR1 SEHNR, CDR2 FQNEAQ (reference sequence).

The chain couples TRBV11-2 to TRBJ1-1; the D gene is possibly TRBD1 (6 bases). V lost 2 bases and J lost 4, with 14 bases in between. The germline V gene encodes CDR1 SGHAT and CDR2 FQNNGV. The CDR3 runs 15 residues. CDR3 in DNA: TGTGCCAGCAGCTTAAGGGGGACCCAAGGCACTGAAGCTTTCTTT. Encoded protein: CASSLRGTQGTEAFF.

With respect to this clone: This same CDR3 is encoded by further DNA sequences in the sample. The chain links TRBV4-1 to TRBJ2-7; either TRBD1 or TRBD2 may fit D (5 bases each). Germline CDR1 MGHRA, CDR2 YSYEKL. The CDR3 is 14 residues long. V lost 1 base, J lost 2 bases, and 9 bases lay in between. CDR3 protein: CASSQGRGPYEQYF. The CDR3 DNA sequence: TGCGCCAGCAGCCAAGGCCGGGGCCCCTACGAGCAGTACTTC.

On this clone: Other DNA sequences in this specimen translate into the identical CDR3. This rearrangement joins TRBV5-4 to TRBJ2-5; D is perhaps TRBD2 (7 bases). V dropped 0 bases and J dropped 4 bases, with 10 bases sitting between them. Germline CDR1 SGHNT, CDR2 YYREEE (reference sequence). The CDR3 contains 14 residues. The CDR3 sequence is CASSLAGGRETQYF. The CDR3 DNA reads TGTGCCAGCAGCTTGGCGGGGGGCAGAGAGACCCAGTACTTC.

V gene TRBV5-4 combines with J gene TRBJ2-2, with 8 bases lining up with TRBD1. Germline lookup yields CDR1 SGHNT and CDR2 YYREEE (reference sequence). V trimming: 0 bases; J trimming: 8 bases; junction bases outside the gene matches: 12. The CDR3 runs 17 residues. CDR3 sequence reads: CASSLVAVRGRSGELFF. In nucleotides, the CDR3 is TGTGCCAGCAGCTTGGTAGCGGTCAGGGGGCGTTCTGGGGAGCTGTTTTTT.

This rearrangement joins TRBV2 to TRBJ2-5; D gene uncertain. CDR1 is SNHLY, CDR2 FYNNEI, per germline. CDR3 size: 12 residues. V lost 6 bases and J lost 4, with 9 bases in between. The CDR3 loop is CASRERRETQYF. The CDR3 bases are TGTGCCAGCAGGGAGAGGCGAGAGACCCAGTACTTC. Variable domain in full (rest from reference TRBV2 and TRBJ2-5): EPEVTQTPSHQVTQMGQEVILRCVPISNHLYFYWYRQILGQKVEFLVSFYNNEISEKSEIFDDQFSVERPDGSNFTLKIRSTKLEDSAMYFCASRERRETQYFGPGTRLLVL.

This chain connects TRBV28 to TRBJ2-1, with D possibly being TRBD1 (6 bases). The CDR3 extends over 11 amino acids. V was cut by 10 bases and J by 9 bases, with 13 bases left in between. Per the germline V gene, CDR1 is MDHEN and CDR2 is SYDVKM. The DNA of the CDR3 is TGTGCCAAACAGGGAAACGGTGAGCAGTTCTTC. Translation: CAKQGNGEQFF.

The V gene is TRBV2, the J gene TRBJ2-2; a weak D match, TRBD2 (6 bases). Germline assignment: CDR1 SNHLY and CDR2 FYNNEI. V dropped 4 bases and J dropped 1 base, with 13 bases sitting between them. The CDR3 runs to 16 residues. CDR3 DNA sequence: TGTGCCAGCAGTGGCTGGGGACTCTTGAACACCGGGGAGCTGTTTTTT. Protein product: CASSGWGLLNTGELFF.

The genes are TRBV2 and TRBJ2-7; D not certain. CDR1 is SNHLY and CDR2 is FYNNEI in the germline V gene. This CDR3 is 13 amino acids long. Trimming left V 6 bases short and J 0 bases short, with 9 bases between. CDR3 protein: CASRLDGSYEQYF. CDR3 bases: TGTGCCAGCAGGTTGGACGGCTCCTACGAGCAGTACTTC.

V gene TRBV7-6 combines with J gene TRBJ1-2; D is ambiguous. V lost 2 bases and J lost 6, with 10 bases in between. Germline V gives CDR1 SGHVS, CDR2 FNYEAQ. The CDR3 has 13 amino acids. The CDR3 region is CASSLRSGDGYTF. The CDR3, as DNA: TGTGCCAGCAGCTTACGGTCCGGGGATGGCTACACCTTC.